Presented here are 7 T cell receptor beta chains from one specimen sequenced in a study of T cells in Graves' hyperthyroidism and ophthalmopathy (dated 2019 in TCRdb). To prepare the library, multiplex PCR was applied. Sequencer: Illumina HiSeq 2000. The TCR beta CDR3 regions were amplified from RNA transcripts. The TCR CDR3 was subjected to a first round of RT-PCR using the HTBI primer set and the Qiagen OneStep RT-PCR kit. The raw public reads went through TCRdb reprocessing: fastp at Q25, MiXCR clone calling, in-frame beta chains kept. Merged by CDR3 protein, the rows form single entries marked with the most common genes and DNA. The sample yields roughly 280,000 distinct CDR3 sequences; around 15% were counted once. Around 61% of the sample lies in the top ten. Sequenced sample: blood. The receptors come from a woman aged 60-70 years with Graves' ophthalmopathy.

On this clonotype: A much larger clone sits a single nucleotide away, making a read error possible. The chain carries TRBV29-1 and TRBJ1-1, with TRBD1 matching over 8 bases. CDR1 is SQVTM and CDR2 is ANQGSEA in the germline V gene. CDR3 length: 15 residues. The J segment lost 1 base and the V segment lost 4 bases, leaving 8 bases of the junction unmatched. The CDR3 loop is CSVGDPGQENTEAFF. The CDR3 DNA reads as TGCAGCGTTGGAGATCCGGGACAGGAGAACACTGAAGCTTTCTTT.

This clonotype was picked up many times. The chain's CDR3 is CASRVTDSNQPQHF. CDR3 nucleotides: TGTGCCAGCAGGGTGACAGATAGCAATCAGCCCCAGCATTTT. The chain uses TRBV2 and TRBJ1-5; tentatively, D is TRBD1 (5 bases). Germline values: CDR1 SNHLY, CDR2 FYNNEI. V was shortened by 6 bases and J by 0 bases, with 9 bases between the two germline ends. CDR3 length: 14 amino acids.

This clonotype was observed at least ten times. The chain joins TRBV6-2 or TRBV6-3 to TRBJ1-1; D remains unclear. Germline values: CDR1 MNHEY, CDR2 SVGEGT. The CDR3 spans 16 residues. Trimming removed 6 bases at V and 0 bases at J, with 17 bases between. The CDR3 nucleotides read TGTGCCAGCAGGCTTTTTTATGAAGCCCTGAACACTGAAGCTTTCTTT. Protein sequence: CASRLFYEALNTEAFF.

Here the CDR3 DNA reads TGTGCCAGTAGTTCGCCCCCGGGACTAGCGGGCCTCACAGATACGCAGTATTTT. Its protein product is CASSSPPGLAGLTDTQYF. The chain is built from TRBV19 and TRBJ2-3; 12 nucleotides align to TRBD2. The CDR3 extends over 18 amino acids. Trimming cost V 5 bases and J 2 bases; bases outside gene matches: 11. Per the germline V gene, CDR1 is LNHDA and CDR2 is SQIVND (reference sequence).

In its sample, this clonotype was seen many times. The chain has TRBV4-1 and TRBJ1-1, with 10 bases fitting TRBD1. Losses at the gene ends were 5 bases for V and 6 bases for J; bases not matched to a gene: 12. This CDR3 is built from 16 residues. The V gene's germline CDR1 is MGHRA and CDR2 YSYEKL. The CDR3 DNA follows: TGCGCCAGCAGCAGAATAATCGGACAGGGGGTCGCTGAAGCTTTCTTT. Its protein product is CASSRIIGQGVAEAFF.

A few counts support this clonotype. The genes are TRBV7-2 and TRBJ2-1, with TRBD1 matching 8 bases. CDR1 is SGHTA and CDR2 is FQGNSA in the germline V gene. V dropped 3 bases and J dropped 6; count of bases not matched to a gene: 7. The CDR3 totals 15 residues. CDR3 sequence (DNA): TGTGCCAGCAGCTTGTTGGTGACAGGGGCCAATGAGCAGTTCTTC. This translates into CASSLLVTGANEQFF.

The chain links TRBV7-2 to TRBJ2-1, with D possibly being TRBD2 (5 bases). CDR3 length equals 16 residues. V shed 3 bases and J shed 6 bases, with 18 bases lying between them. From germline, CDR1 is SGHTA and CDR2 FQGNSA. CDR3 sequence reads: CASSFSERARPNEQFF. As DNA, the CDR3 is TGTGCCAGCAGCTTTAGCGAGAGGGCCAGACCCAATGAGCAGTTCTTC. The complete variable domain, with remaining parts taken from reference TRBV7-2 and TRBJ2-1, reads GAGVSQSPSNKVTEKGKDVELRCDPISGHTALYWYRQSLGQGLEFLIYFQGNSAPDKSGLPSDRFSAERTGGSVSTLTIQRTQQEDSAVYLCASSFSERARPNEQFFGPGTRLTVL.